A selection of T cell receptor beta chains follows, all from one sample in a study of vaccination and CD4 T cells after COVID-19. For these receptors, no antigen is known. TCRdb fed the PCR reads into MiXCR, producing one record per CDR3 protein. Here the sample spans roughly 15,000 distinct CDR3 sequences, roughly 51% being singletons. This specimen was CD4+ T cells from blood, cultured in vitro, taken before SARS-CoV-2 vaccination. Receptors originate from a human donor who had recovered from COVID-19. Both conserved end residues are part of each CDR3. Each record gives: CDR3 length, D gene, J gene, V gene, clone size, CDR3 DNA, CDR3 protein. A D gene is named only where the DNA matches it firmly. Expanded clones are given a class, and other clones once, few, many or no size at all.

13 | . | TRBJ1-2 | TRBV5-6 | few | TGTGCCAGCAGCTTGGCCAGGGGCTATGGCTACACCTTC | CASSLARGYGYTF
15 | TRBD1 | TRBJ1-2 | TRBV2 | . | TGTGCCAGCAGTGGCACGGACAGGGTATTTAATGGCTACACCTTC | CASSGTDRVFNGYTF
13 | . | TRBJ2-7 | TRBV27 | . | TGTGCCAGCAGTTTCCGAGAGAGGGGGGAGCAGTACTTC | CASSFRERGEQYF
13 | TRBD1 | TRBJ2-5 | TRBV6-1 | . | TGTGCCAGCACTAGGACAGGACAAGAGACCCAGTACTTC | CASTRTGQETQYF
18 | . | TRBJ1-2 | TRBV7-9 | . | TGTGCCAGCAGCTTAATACCGAGGCCCAAGGGACGTGGCTATGGCTACACCTTC | CASSLIPRPKGRGYGYTF
15 | TRBD1 | TRBJ1-5 | TRBV19 | . | TGTGCCAGTAGTTTGAGGACAGGGGCCAATCAGCCCCAGCATTTT | CASSLRTGANQPQHF
17 | TRBD2 | TRBJ2-5 | TRBV23-1 | few | TGCGCCAGCAGTCAACCGGGACTAGCAGGTCCCCAAGAGACCCAGTACTTC | CASSQPGLAGPQETQYF
16 | . | TRBJ2-1 | TRBV7-6 | . | TGTGCCAGCAGCTTAGGCGGACCGAAACTTTACAATGAGCAGTTCTTC | CASSLGGPKLYNEQFF
14 | TRBD1 | TRBJ1-6 | TRBV2 | . | TGTGCCAGCAGTGAGGGGACAGCTAATTCACCCCTCCACTTT | CASSEGTANSPLHF
10 | . | TRBJ2-5 | TRBV29-1 | . | TGCAGCGTCGGGGCGGAGACCCAGTACTTC | CSVGAETQYF
15 | TRBD1 | TRBJ2-1 | TRBV7-3 | . | TGTGCCAGCAGCCAAGACAGGGGATTTTACAATGAGCAGTTCTTC | CASSQDRGFYNEQFF
15 | TRBD1 | TRBJ1-5 | TRBV19 | . | TGTGCCAGTAGTAAAGAGGACAGGACAAATCAGCCCCAGCATTTT | CASSKEDRTNQPQHF
14 | TRBD2 | TRBJ2-5 | TRBV5-4 | . | TGTGCCATCAGACTAGCGGGAGTTCAAGAGACCCAGTACTTC | CAIRLAGVQETQYF
12 | . | TRBJ1-2 | TRBV6-1 | . | TGTGCCAGCAGCGCAGGATTCCGGGATCTAAACTTC | CASSAGFRDLNF
14 | . | TRBJ2-5 | TRBV19 | few | TGTGCCAGTAGTATAGGAGGAGTCCAAGAGACCCAGTACTTC | CASSIGGVQETQYF
15 | TRBD1 | TRBJ2-1 | TRBV6-1 | few | TGTGCCAGCCTCCGGGACAGGCGATCCTACAATGAGCAGTTCTTC | CASLRDRRSYNEQFF
16 | TRBD2 | TRBJ2-1 | TRBV5-4 | . | TGTGCCAGCAGCCCACCCGGGGGGAGAGAGGTCCATGAGCAGTTCTTC | CASSPPGGREVHEQFF
11 | . | TRBJ1-2 | TRBV29-1 | once | TGCAGCCCATTTGGTTCGGAGGGCTACACCTTC | CSPFGSEGYTF
14 | TRBD1 | TRBJ1-2 | TRBV19 | . | TGTGCCAGTAGTGGAGAGACAGGGTACTATGGCTACACCTTC | CASSGETGYYGYTF
13 | . | TRBJ1-2 | TRBV11-1 | . | TGTGCCAGCAGCTTCGACAGCTTCTATGGCTACACCTTC | CASSFDSFYGYTF
14 | . | TRBJ1-1 | TRBV20-1 | few | TGCAGTGCTAGGAACAGGCCCTCTTCCACTGAAGCTTTCTTT | CSARNRPSSTEAFF
18 | TRBD1 | TRBJ2-7 | TRBV6-2/TRBV6-3 | . | TGTGCCAGCAGACCCCCGGGACAGGGAATCGGTCGCTCCTACGAGCAGTACTTC | CASRPPGQGIGRSYEQYF
14 | . | TRBJ2-5 | TRBV28 | . | TGTGCCAGCAGTTTAACGGGAGTAGGCGAGACCCAGTACTTC | CASSLTGVGETQYF
13 | . | TRBJ2-5 | TRBV29-1 | . | TGCAGCTCCGTCAGGGGCTTGGCAGAGACCCAGTACTTC | CSSVRGLAETQYF
15 | . | TRBJ2-5 | TRBV5-1 | . | TGCGCCAGCAGTCCCCAGAGTGCGCACCAAGAGACCCAGTACTTC | CASSPQSAHQETQYF
13 | . | TRBJ1-2 | TRBV11-3 | . | TGTGCCAGCAGACTTCGACGTACTGTTGGCTACACCTTC | CASRLRRTVGYTF
12 | TRBD1 | TRBJ2-2 | TRBV28 | . | TGTGCCAGTCGACAGGGGGTAGGGGAGCTGTTTTTT | CASRQGVGELFF
14 | . | TRBJ2-7 | TRBV27 | . | TGTGCCAGCCTGATGAGGGGGAGCTCCTACGAGCAGTACTTC | CASLMRGSSYEQYF